Below, 20 T cell receptor beta chains from the same sample are listed, as sequenced in a study of shared clonotypes between healthy human individuals. The repertoire was sequenced with immunoSEQ multiplex PCR; TCRdb's copy has only in-frame clones and lacks some. This sample has some 700,000 clones, with about 90% found just once. Sequenced material: memory CD8+ T cells from PBMCs. Specified subset: CD45RO+ cells pooled with CCR7-negative TemRA cells. The receptors come from a man between 18 and 35 years old in good health. Some clones in this sample may be carry-over from other donors' samples.

A single count supports this clone. CDR3 sequence: CASSLFRGHRAGYNEQFF. The CDR3 bases are TGTGCCAGCAGTTTATTCCGGGGGCATCGCGCGGGGTACAATGAGCAGTTCTTC. The chain recombines TRBV27 with TRBJ2-1, with D perhaps TRBD1 or TRBD2 (6 bases each). Germline CDR1 MNHEY, CDR2 SMNVEV (reference sequence). Trimming shortened V by 1 base and J by 4 bases, and 20 bases separated the two germline ends. The CDR3 contains 18 residues.

This clone was seen only a few times. The chain combines TRBV5-1 with TRBJ2-7; D is possibly TRBD1 (6 bases). Germline V lookup: CDR1 SGHRS, CDR2 YFSETQ. With 0 bases removed from V and 7 bases from J, the gap between germline ends came to 20 bases. The CDR3 covers 16 residues. CDR3 in DNA: TGCGCCAGCAGCTTGGAAGGACAGCTGAACGTGGAGGAGCAGTACTTC. Its translation: CASSLEGQLNVEEQYF.

The chain couples TRBV7-2 to TRBJ2-5; 10 bases are a match to TRBD1. J lost 9 bases, V lost 1 base, and 14 bases had no gene match. The CDR3 is 17 residues long. Germline V lookup: CDR1 SGHTA, CDR2 FQGNSA. This CDR3 is CASSLGAPGTGAGSQYF. In nucleotides, the CDR3 is TGTGCCAGCAGCTTAGGGGCTCCCGGGACAGGGGCGGGTTCCCAGTACTTC.

V and J are TRBV4-3 and TRBJ2-1; D is perhaps TRBD1 or TRBD2 (6 bases each). Germline V lookup: CDR1 LGHNA, CDR2 YSLEER. Trimming shortened V by 5 bases and J by 4 bases, and 15 bases separated the two germline ends. This CDR3 contains 15 residues. As DNA, the CDR3 is TGCGCCAGCAGCTCTTCGGGGGCGGGTTACAATGAGCAGTTCTTC. Translating it yields CASSSSGAGYNEQFF.

This chain links TRBV9 with TRBJ2-5; 8 bases are a match to TRBD2. Unmatched junction bases numbered 8, after V lost 2 bases and J lost 5 bases. The CDR3 is made up of 15 amino acids. CDR1 and CDR2 (germline): SGDLS, YYNGEE. CDR3 in amino acids: CASSVAGTRGETQYF. The CDR3 DNA is TGTGCCAGCAGCGTCGCCGGGACTAGGGGGGAGACCCAGTACTTC.

The rearrangement uses TRBV28 and TRBJ1-2; 8 positions match TRBD1. CDR3 length: 14 amino acids. Trimming took 6 bases from V and 7 from J; bases not matched to a gene: 10. CDR1 is MDHEN and CDR2 is SYDVKM in the germline V gene. The CDR3 region is CASRRTGGSGGYTF. The CDR3 DNA sequence: TGTGCCAGCAGGAGAACAGGGGGGTCGGGTGGCTACACCTTC.

The chain combines TRBV6-1 with TRBJ2-7; 9 nucleotides align to TRBD2. V lost 3 bases, J lost 6 bases, and 6 bases stayed unmatched. The CDR3 loop spans 14 amino acids. Germline assignment: CDR1 MNHNS and CDR2 SASEGT. CDR3 protein: CASSDPGTSSEQYF. CDR3 coding DNA: TGTGCCAGCAGTGACCCCGGGACTAGCAGCGAGCAGTACTTC.

This clone was observed a handful of times. The chain uses TRBV4-1 and TRBJ2-5; D unresolved. Germline V gene data show CDR1 as MGHRA and CDR2 as YSYEKL. V was cut by 1 base and J by 4 bases, with 10 bases left in between. The CDR3 covers 14 residues. The CDR3 coding sequence is TGCGCCAGCAGCCAAGTTAGGTGGGGAGAGACCCAGTACTTC. This codes for CASSQVRWGETQYF.

The chain couples TRBV7-9 to TRBJ1-2; D remains unclear. CDR3 length: 14 amino acids. Trimming pared 5 bases from V and 3 bases from J, leaving 13 bases between. CDR1 and CDR2 (germline): SEHNR, FQNEAQ (reference sequence). The CDR3 loop is CASSPQDGDYGYTF. The DNA of the CDR3 is TGTGCCAGCAGCCCCCAGGACGGAGACTATGGCTACACCTTC.

This clone was seen only a few times. The chain carries TRBV27 and TRBJ1-5; D is ambiguous. The CDR3 covers 15 residues. With 3 bases removed from V and 0 bases from J, the gap between germline ends came to 9 bases. From germline, CDR1 is MNHEY and CDR2 SMNVEV (reference sequence). Here the CDR3 DNA reads TGTGCCAGCAGTTTCACGAAGGGTAGCAATCAGCCCCAGCATTTT. Amino acids: CASSFTKGSNQPQHF.

J is TRBJ2-7 and V is TRBV18; 8 bases match TRBD1. The V and J ends lost 0 bases and 0 bases, in that order; junction bases with no gene match: 7. From germline, CDR1 is KGHSH and CDR2 LQKENI. The CDR3 spans 17 residues. The chain's CDR3 is CASSPPGGGQGSYEQYF. The CDR3 nucleotides read TGTGCCAGCTCACCACCGGGCGGAGGACAGGGCTCCTACGAGCAGTACTTC.

The chain recombines TRBV19 with TRBJ1-5, with D uncertain. CDR3 length: 13 residues. With 3 bases removed from V and 7 bases from J, the gap between germline ends came to 10 bases. Germline assignment: CDR1 LNHDA and CDR2 SQIVND (reference sequence). CDR3 residues: CASSINPGQPQHF. Written as DNA, the CDR3 is TGTGCCAGTAGTATTAATCCGGGGCAGCCCCAGCATTTT.

V and J are TRBV4-2 and TRBJ1-4; D gene ambiguous. Germline CDR1 and CDR2: LGHNA and YNFKEQ. The CDR3 is made up of 15 amino acids. Trimming left V 1 base short and J 12 bases short, with 18 bases between. CDR3 in amino acids: CASSQGGGPGRELFF. The CDR3 nucleotides are TGTGCCAGCAGCCAAGGAGGTGGCCCCGGACGAGAACTGTTTTTT.

This clone came up once. The chain joins TRBV11-2 to TRBJ2-7; D unclear. Germline V gives CDR1 SGHAT, CDR2 FQNNGV. The ends were cut back, 1 base at V and 6 bases at J, with 4 bases in the middle. The CDR3 sequence is 11 residues long. The DNA for the CDR3 is TGTGCCAGCAGCTTAGGTGTCGAGCAGTACTTC. It encodes CASSLGVEQYF.

The DNA of the CDR3 is TGTGCCAGCAGTCACAGGGGGTTTGTGCACGAGCAGTACTTC. It is translated as CASSHRGFVHEQYF. The gene calls are TRBV28 and TRBJ2-7; TRBD1 matches at 8 bases. CDR3 size: 14 residues. Per the germline V gene, CDR1 is MDHEN and CDR2 is SYDVKM. After removal of 5 bases from V and 5 bases from J, the junction contained 8 bases not matched to a gene. The variable domain in full, completed from reference TRBV28 and TRBJ2-7, reads DVKVTQSSRYLVKRTGEKVFLECVQDMDHENMFWYRQDPGLGLRLIYFSYDVKMKEKGDIPEGYSVSREKKERFSLILESASTNQTSMYLCASSHRGFVHEQYFGPGTRLTVT.

This chain links TRBV27 with TRBJ2-1, with D possibly TRBD2 on 5 matching bases. The V end lost 0 bases, the J end lost 3 bases, and 9 bases lay between the germline ends. Germline CDR1 MNHEY, CDR2 SMNVEV (reference sequence). This CDR3 has 15 residues. The CDR3 region is CASSLSRGYYNEQFF. CDR3 bases: TGTGCCAGCAGTTTATCCCGGGGATACTACAATGAGCAGTTCTTC.

This chain connects TRBV28 to TRBJ2-6; D unclear. The CDR3 length is 22 residues. The V gene's germline CDR1 is MDHEN and CDR2 SYDVKM. Trimming removed 5 bases from V and 6 bases from J, with 35 bases in between. The CDR3 DNA follows: TGTGCCAGCAGTGTACATTTTTCGGTCATTATAGGTGGGCCAAGCGCGGCCAACGTCCTGACTTTC. Its translation is CASSVHFSVIIGGPSAANVLTF. The full variable domain, its missing parts supplied by reference TRBV28 and TRBJ2-6, is DVKVTQSSRYLVKRTGEKVFLECVQDMDHENMFWYRQDPGLGLRLIYFSYDVKMKEKGDIPEGYSVSREKKERFSLILESASTNQTSMYLCASSVHFSVIIGGPSAANVLTFGAGSRLTVL.

The chain couples TRBV28 to TRBJ1-2, with 9 nucleotides matching TRBD1. Germline V gene data show CDR1 as MDHEN and CDR2 as SYDVKM. There are 16 residues in the CDR3. J was trimmed by 6 bases and V by 3 bases; bases with no gene match: 11. The CDR3 is CASSLTIRDRDHGYTF. The CDR3 DNA is TGTGCCAGCAGTTTGACAATCCGGGACAGGGACCATGGCTACACCTTC.

The chain couples TRBV27 to TRBJ2-1; 7 bases are shared with TRBD2. Germline-derived CDR1 and CDR2 are MNHEY and SMNVEV (reference sequence). Trimming took 7 bases from V and 6 from J; bases not matched to a gene: 15. The CDR3 length is 16 residues. CDR3 coding DNA: TGTGCCAGCAAAGAACTGACTTCGACTAGCCCCAATGAGCAGTTCTTC. Translation: CASKELTSTSPNEQFF.

This sequence joins TRBV6-1 and TRBJ2-3, with 7 bases aligning to TRBD2. The CDR3 is 13 amino acids. Looked up from germline, CDR1 is MNHNS and CDR2 is SASEGT. Unmatched junction bases numbered 2, after V lost 7 bases and J lost 1 base. CDR3 DNA sequence: TGTGCCAGCACGAGCGGGGGCACAGATACGCAGTATTTT. Its protein is CASTSGGTDTQYF.